A single sample is the source of the 29 T cell receptor beta chains below, sequenced in a study of blood T cell repertoires in COVID-19. This table comes from immunoSEQ multiplex PCR, and its TCRdb copy is limited to in-frame clones, with some not included. This table has some 250,000 clones, about 80% appearing once. Sequencing was carried out using peripheral blood. These receptors were taken from an elderly woman with acute or convalescent COVID-19.

V is TRBV4-1 and J is TRBJ2-5, with a tentative D call TRBD2 (5 bases). V lost 0 bases to trimming and J lost 6 bases, with 11 bases between them. The CDR3 spans 14 residues. Germline CDR1 MGHRA, CDR2 YSYEKL. CDR3 nucleotide sequence: TGCGCCAGCAGCCAAGATCCTGGGAGAAAGACCCAGTACTTC. Protein sequence: CASSQDPGRKTQYF.

This clone was counted ten times or more. The chain couples TRBV3-1 (or the pseudogene TRBV3-2) to TRBJ1-3; 11 nucleotides match TRBD1. With V trimmed by 3 bases and J by 4 bases, 5 bases remained unmatched. Germline V gene data show CDR1 as LGHDT and CDR2 as YNNKEL (reference sequence). This CDR3 spans 16 amino acids. The CDR3 DNA is TGTGCCAGCAGCCACGGACAGGGGGCGCTGGGAAACACCATATATTTT. Translation: CASSHGQGALGNTIYF.

The rearrangement joins TRBV3-1 (or the pseudogene TRBV3-2) to TRBJ2-5; unclear D gene. This CDR3 has 12 amino acids. Germline V CDR1 and CDR2: LGHDT, YNNKEL (reference sequence). Trimming shortened V by 3 bases and J by 2 bases, and 4 bases separated the two germline ends. The DNA for the CDR3 is TGTGCCAGCAGCCAGGCTCAAGAGACCCAGTACTTC. Translated, it gives CASSQAQETQYF.

The chain has TRBV2 and TRBJ1-5, with 7 nucleotides matching TRBD1. Germline CDR1 is SNHLY and CDR2 is FYNNEI. Losses at the gene ends were 4 bases for V and 7 bases for J; bases not matched to a gene: 4. The CDR3 covers 13 residues. The CDR3 sequence: CASSGDRAQPQHF. The CDR3 bases are TGTGCCAGCAGTGGGGACAGAGCCCAGCCCCAGCATTTT.

The chain carries TRBV29-1 and TRBJ1-1; D may be TRBD1 (5 bases). The CDR3 is 12 amino acids. V shed 7 bases and J shed 0 bases, with 9 bases lying between them. The germline gives CDR1 SQVTM, CDR2 ANQGSEA. In nucleotides, the CDR3 is TGCAGCGCCGGACATATGAACACTGAAGCTTTCTTT. Translation gives CSAGHMNTEAFF.

The V and J genes are TRBV5-1 and TRBJ2-1; 13 bases agree with TRBD2. The ends lost 4 bases at V and 9 bases at J; junction bases unmatched: 10. Germline CDR1 reads SGHRS; CDR2 reads YFSETQ. The CDR3 sequence is 16 residues long. The CDR3 sequence: CASSQSGTSGTFEQFF. The CDR3 nucleotides are TGCGCCAGCAGCCAATCCGGGACTAGCGGGACCTTTGAGCAGTTCTTC.

This sequence joins TRBV5-1 and TRBJ2-7; no clear D. This CDR3 has 14 amino acids. V was shortened by 1 base and J by 1 base, with 9 bases between the two germline ends. Germline V lookup: CDR1 SGHRS, CDR2 YFSETQ. The CDR3 DNA follows: TGCGCCAGCAGCTTGACGGTCCATTCCTACGAGCAGTACTTC. Protein sequence: CASSLTVHSYEQYF.

This clone was seen only a few times. This rearrangement joins TRBV7-9 to TRBJ1-4; weak D call: TRBD1 (6 bases). The CDR3 extends over 17 amino acids. Germline V CDR1 and CDR2: SEHNR, FQNEAQ (reference sequence). The V and J ends lost 1 base and 2 bases respectively, with 14 bases between them. CDR3 coding DNA: TGTGCCAGCAGCTTAGTGTGGCAGGGGCGGACTAATGAAAAACTGTTTTTT. It is translated as CASSLVWQGRTNEKLFF.

This clone was seen more than once but under ten times. This rearrangement joins TRBV18 to TRBJ2-7; D is possibly TRBD1 (5 bases). The CDR3 is 14 amino acids. Deletions cut 1 base from V and 3 bases from J, with 10 bases between. Looked up from germline, CDR1 is KGHSH and CDR2 is LQKENI. CDR3 region: CASSPQKGNYEQYF. CDR3 sequence (DNA): TGTGCCAGCTCACCACAAAAGGGGAACTACGAGCAGTACTTC.

CDR3 protein: CASSFKQDHSDEQYF. CDR3 in DNA: TGCGCCAGCAGCTTTAAACAGGATCATTCGGACGAGCAGTACTTC. The chain joins TRBV5-1 to TRBJ2-7, with D possibly being TRBD1 (5 bases). The V end lost 2 bases, the J end lost 5 bases, and 17 bases lay between the germline ends. Germline CDR1 is SGHRS and CDR2 is YFSETQ. The CDR3 loop spans 15 amino acids.

This rearrangement joins TRBV3-1 (or the pseudogene TRBV3-2) to TRBJ1-2; D remains unclear. Germline CDR1 reads LGHDT; CDR2 reads YNNKEL (reference sequence). CDR3 length: 13 amino acids. V lost 1 base and J 7 bases, leaving 10 bases between the germline ends. The CDR3 DNA reads as TGTGCCAGCAGCCAAGGGGAGCGTGGTGGCTACACCTTC. This gives the protein CASSQGERGGYTF.

The sample holds a few counts of this clone. Different DNA sequences within this sample yield the same CDR3. The chain has TRBV18 and TRBJ1-1; 8 bases agree with TRBD1. CDR1 is KGHSH and CDR2 is LQKENI in the germline V gene. The length of the CDR3 is 15 residues. V lost 3 bases and J lost 1; bases outside the gene matches: 4. CDR3 nucleotides: TGTGCCAGCTCACCTATACAGGGGGGGAACACTGAAGCTTTCTTT. It translates to CASSPIQGGNTEAFF.

This rearrangement joins TRBV5-5 to TRBJ2-1, with D maybe TRBD1 (5 bases). The germline gives CDR1 SGHKS, CDR2 YYEKEE (reference sequence). Trimming pared 0 bases from V and 5 bases from J, leaving 12 bases between. The CDR3 contains 15 residues. The CDR3 DNA follows: TGTGCCAGCAGCTTGGGGCAGGGCGGTCACAATGAGCAGTTCTTC. The encoded protein is CASSLGQGGHNEQFF.

This sequence joins TRBV6-1 and TRBJ1-5; 8 bases align to TRBD1. The V and J ends lost 4 bases and 6 bases, in that order; junction bases with no gene match: 11. The CDR3 is made up of 16 amino acids. The germline V gene has CDR1 MNHNS and CDR2 SASEGT. CDR3 protein: CASSAEGRGLPQPQHF. CDR3 in DNA: TGTGCCAGCAGTGCTGAGGGCAGGGGGCTTCCTCAGCCCCAGCATTTT.

This rearrangement joins TRBV6-1 to TRBJ1-5; weak D call: TRBD1 (6 bases). Germline V gives CDR1 MNHNS, CDR2 SASEGT. The CDR3 runs 15 residues. V was pared by 3 bases and J by 3 bases, with 12 bases between. CDR3 sequence reads: CASSDIGGLNQPQHF. The CDR3 bases are TGTGCCAGCAGTGATATCGGGGGGCTCAATCAGCCCCAGCATTTT.

Only one count was recorded for this clone. This chain links TRBV5-4 with TRBJ2-7; the match to TRBD1 covers 11 bases. Germline CDR1 SGHNT, CDR2 YYREEE (reference sequence). This CDR3 is 15 amino acids long. J lost 0 bases, V lost 4 bases, and 3 bases had no gene match. The DNA of the CDR3 is TGTGCCAGCAGCCCGGGGACAGGGGGCTCCTACGAGCAGTACTTC. Protein: CASSPGTGGSYEQYF.

The chain couples TRBV27 to TRBJ1-6; weak D call: TRBD1 (6 bases). V lost 4 bases, J lost 0 bases, and 19 bases lay in between. CDR3 length: 19 amino acids. Germline V lookup: CDR1 MNHEY, CDR2 SMNVEV (reference sequence). The CDR3 is CASSYRQDLLSSYNSPLHF. CDR3 DNA: TGTGCCAGCAGTTACCGACAGGACCTTCTGAGCTCCTATAATTCACCCCTCCACTTT.

This chain joins TRBV6-2 or TRBV6-3 and TRBJ2-3; tentatively, D is TRBD1 (6 bases). From germline, CDR1 is MNHEY and CDR2 SVGEGT. Between the trimmed V and J ends, which lost 2 bases and 0 bases, there was a span of 9 bases. This CDR3 spans 15 amino acids. Here the CDR3 reads CASSYGDISTDTQYF. DNA of the CDR3: TGTGCCAGCAGTTACGGGGACATTAGCACAGATACGCAGTATTTT.

The chain couples TRBV19 to TRBJ1-5; 9 bases fit TRBD1. This CDR3 has 15 amino acids. Losses at the gene ends were 4 bases for V and 4 bases for J; bases not matched to a gene: 5. Germline CDR1 LNHDA, CDR2 SQIVND (reference sequence). CDR3 coding DNA: TGTGCCAGTAGTACGACAGGGGGAGGAAATCAGCCCCAGCATTTT. This sequence encodes CASSTTGGGNQPQHF.

V gene TRBV6-1 combines with J gene TRBJ1-3; D gene unclear. From germline, CDR1 is MNHNS and CDR2 SASEGT. This CDR3 is built from 14 residues. The ends were cut back, 3 bases at V and 4 bases at J, with 10 bases in the middle. The DNA of the CDR3 is TGTGCCAGCAGTGAGGCCAGCGTGGGAAACACCATATATTTT. Translation gives CASSEASVGNTIYF.

The rearrangement uses TRBV7-8 and TRBJ2-5, with TRBD1 matching 7 bases. The CDR3 length is 14 residues. The ends lost 5 bases at V and 9 bases at J; junction bases unmatched: 12. Germline CDR1 reads SGHVS; CDR2 reads FQNEAQ. CDR3 sequence: CASSLGQAARAQYF. CDR3 bases: TGTGCCAGCAGCCTAGGACAGGCGGCTAGGGCCCAGTACTTC.

This chain links TRBV7-9 with TRBJ2-1; TRBD2 might be the D (6 bases). V was clipped by 4 bases and J by 3 bases, with 13 bases between them. The CDR3 is 15 residues long. Germline loops: CDR1 SEHNR, CDR2 FQNEAQ (reference sequence). The CDR3 DNA sequence: TGTGCCAGCAGCTATCGGGAGTTCGGCTACAATGAGCAGTTCTTC. Translation gives CASSYREFGYNEQFF.

The chain combines TRBV7-2 with TRBJ2-7, with TRBD2 matching 12 bases. V gave up 4 bases and J gave up 2 bases; unmatched junction bases: 6. This CDR3 region has 16 residues. Germline V gives CDR1 SGHTA, CDR2 FQGNSA. The CDR3 spells CASSYGGLAGTYEQYF. CDR3 DNA: TGTGCCAGCAGCTACGGAGGACTAGCGGGGACCTACGAGCAGTACTTC.

The chain recombines TRBV5-5 with TRBJ1-2, with TRBD1 matching over 9 bases. CDR3 length: 16 amino acids. V lost 2 bases, J lost 2 bases, and 7 bases stayed unmatched. Germline CDR1 and CDR2: SGHKS and YYEKEE (reference sequence). CDR3 loop: CASSLVGQGGNYGYTF. CDR3 nucleotide sequence: TGTGCCAGCAGCTTAGTGGGACAGGGTGGGAACTATGGCTACACCTTC.

V is TRBV5-1 and J is TRBJ1-2; no reliable D call. The germline V and J ends were trimmed by 4 bases and 5 bases, with 18 bases remaining between them. Per the germline V gene, CDR1 is SGHRS and CDR2 is YFSETQ. The CDR3 spans 15 residues. The CDR3 DNA follows: TGCGCCAGCAGCCCGTCGACTTTCGGACTTTATGGCTACACCTTC. Translating it yields CASSPSTFGLYGYTF.

This clone showed up just once. The V call is TRBV29-1, the J call TRBJ2-3; the match to TRBD1 covers 9 bases. The germline V gene encodes CDR1 SQVTM and CDR2 ANQGSEA. Unmatched junction bases numbered 11, after V lost 3 bases and J lost 4 bases. The CDR3 loop spans 16 amino acids. The CDR3 is CSVDGEPGQGPDTQYF. The CDR3, as DNA: TGCAGCGTTGACGGGGAACCGGGACAGGGACCAGATACGCAGTATTTT.

V gene TRBV6-5 combines with J gene TRBJ2-2, with TRBD1 matching over 7 bases. Germline lookup yields CDR1 MNHEY and CDR2 SVGAGI. The CDR3 has 14 residues. V shed 7 bases, J shed 5 bases, and the junction held 7 bases outside the gene matches. The CDR3 sequence is CASKGDSRTGELFF. DNA for the CDR3: TGTGCCAGCAAAGGGGACAGCAGGACCGGGGAGCTGTTTTTT.

The chain recombines TRBV6-6 with TRBJ2-2, with 9 positions matching TRBD1. The junction had 9 bases not matched to a gene; V was cut back by 5 bases and J by 8 bases. In germline, CDR1 is MNHNY, CDR2 SVGAGI (reference sequence). The CDR3 has 15 residues. The CDR3 sequence is CASSTQQGAGGELFF. CDR3 DNA: TGTGCCAGCAGTACCCAACAGGGGGCGGGAGGGGAGCTGTTTTTT.

This sequence joins TRBV2 and TRBJ2-1, with D maybe TRBD2 (5 bases). Germline CDR1 and CDR2: SNHLY and FYNNEI. The CDR3 consists of 12 residues. The V end lost 4 bases, the J end lost 12 bases, and 13 bases lay between the germline ends. CDR3 in amino acids: CASSVSSRGQFF. DNA of the CDR3: TGTGCCAGCAGTGTGTCTAGCCGAGGGCAGTTCTTC.